One and the same sample provided the 17 T cell receptor beta chains below, sequenced in a study of CD8 T cells in ankylosing spondylitis (dated by TCRdb to 2017 to 2019). Library creation used 5' RACE. Sequencing took place on an Illumina HiSeq 2500. Using fastp trimming at Q25 and MiXCR clonotype assembly, TCRdb reanalyzed the public sequencing data and kept in-frame beta chains. Rows are unified per CDR3 protein, each entry keeping the most common DNA and genes. The sample includes approximately 300,000 distinct CDR3 sequences, with about 20% observed a single time. The top ten clones comprise 3.5% of the sample. The specimen sequenced was blood, either unsorted or a sorted T cell fraction (not recorded which). Receptors were obtained from a female donor with ankylosing spondylitis or in good health (not recorded which).

The table lists this clonotype with a few counts. This rearrangement joins TRBV27 to TRBJ2-1; 7 bases line up with TRBD2. With 5 bases clipped from V and 0 bases from J, the junction kept 7 bases outside the gene matches. Germline V gives CDR1 MNHEY, CDR2 SMNVEV (reference sequence). The CDR3 is made up of 16 amino acids. The CDR3 region is CASSVQRGSSYNEQFF. DNA for the CDR3: TGTGCCAGCAGTGTGCAGCGGGGAAGCTCCTACAATGAGCAGTTCTTC.

This clonotype was found once. The chain has TRBV28 and TRBJ2-5, with 7 bases fitting TRBD2. In germline, CDR1 is MDHEN, CDR2 SYDVKM. The CDR3 consists of 16 residues. V shed 6 bases, J shed 4 bases, and the junction held 14 bases outside the gene matches. CDR3 DNA sequence: TGTGCCAGCAGCTCGGGAGGCCGAGGGAGGTTAGAGACCCAGTACTTC. Its protein product is CASSSGGRGRLETQYF. The full variable domain, completed using reference TRBV28 and TRBJ2-5, is DVKVTQSSRYLVKRTGEKVFLECVQDMDHENMFWYRQDPGLGLRLIYFSYDVKMKEKGDIPEGYSVSREKKERFSLILESASTNQTSMYLCASSSGGRGRLETQYFGPGTRLLVL.

This clonotype was detected a few times. This sequence joins TRBV6-1 and TRBJ2-5; 7 nucleotides agree with TRBD1. J was trimmed by 5 bases and V by 1 base; bases with no gene match: 10. Germline V gene lookup returns CDR1 MNHNS and CDR2 SASEGT. The CDR3 extends over 16 amino acids. The CDR3: CASSEGGGRFQETQYF. The CDR3 DNA sequence: TGTGCCAGCAGTGAAGGAGGGGGCAGGTTTCAGGAGACCCAGTACTTC.

In its sample, this clonotype was seen once. The rearrangement joins TRBV10-2 to TRBJ2-1, with D tentatively TRBD1 or TRBD2 (5 bases each). The CDR3 runs 16 residues. The V and J ends lost 6 bases and 6 bases respectively, with 21 bases between them. Germline V CDR1 and CDR2: WSHSY, SAAADI. In DNA form, the CDR3 reads TGCGCCAGCAGCGGGTCGGGGACGCACCCGGTCAATGAGCAGTTCTTC. Translation: CASSGSGTHPVNEQFF.

This chain connects TRBV20-1 to TRBJ2-2, with 10 bases lining up with TRBD2. V dropped 5 bases and J dropped 2; count of bases not matched to a gene: 5. Germline V lookup: CDR1 DFQATT, CDR2 SNEGSKA (reference sequence). This CDR3 region has 15 residues. The CDR3 here is CSALAGDSNTGELFF. CDR3 in DNA: TGCAGTGCTCTAGCGGGAGACAGCAACACCGGGGAGCTGTTTTTT.

The CDR3 sequence: CASSVGAVNEKLFF. The DNA of the CDR3 is TGTGCCAGCAGCGTAGGGGCAGTAAATGAAAAACTGTTTTTT. The chain has TRBV9 and TRBJ1-4; D call uncertain. Trimming removed 0 bases from V and 5 bases from J, with 8 bases in between. CDR3 size: 14 residues. CDR1 SGDLS and CDR2 YYNGEE come from the germline V gene.

V and J are TRBV29-1 and TRBJ1-4; D gene uncertain. CDR3 length: 11 residues. V was shortened by 0 bases and J by 8 bases, with 4 bases between the two germline ends. Germline lookup yields CDR1 SQVTM and CDR2 ANQGSEA. The CDR3 loop reads CSVEEGEKLFF. The CDR3 coding sequence is TGCAGCGTTGAAGAGGGGGAAAAACTGTTTTTT.

The rearrangement joins TRBV5-5 to TRBJ2-1, with D unresolved. The CDR3 sequence is 13 residues long. Trimming shortened V by 6 bases and J by 4 bases, and 11 bases separated the two germline ends. CDR1 is SGHKS and CDR2 is YYEKEE in the germline V gene (reference sequence). The CDR3 DNA reads TGTGCCAGCAACTCGGACCCTTACAATGAGCAGTTCTTC. Encoded protein: CASNSDPYNEQFF.

The chain recombines TRBV20-1 with TRBJ2-5; 8 bases line up with TRBD2. This CDR3 contains 14 residues. Germline assignment: CDR1 DFQATT and CDR2 SNEGSKA (reference sequence). Unmatched junction bases numbered 5, after V lost 3 bases and J lost 2 bases. The CDR3 sequence is CSASWTSSQETQYF. CDR3 DNA: TGCAGTGCTAGCTGGACTAGCAGTCAAGAGACCCAGTACTTC.

This clonotype was counted a few times. The chain joins TRBV12-3 or TRBV12-4 to TRBJ2-7, with D possibly matching TRBD2 (5 bases). Trimming stripped 6 bases from V and 4 bases from J, with 10 bases between. CDR3 length: 12 residues. The CDR3 DNA reads TGTGCCAGCAGACATGAGCGGTACGAGCAGTACTTC. Protein: CASRHERYEQYF.

The V and J genes are TRBV6-2 or TRBV6-3 and TRBJ1-1; TRBD1 matches at 9 bases. J lost 3 bases, V lost 7 bases, and 9 bases had no gene match. The CDR3 contains 15 residues. CDR1 and CDR2 (germline): MNHEY, SVGEGT. This CDR3 reads CASTLTDRGDTEAFF. In nucleotides, the CDR3 is TGTGCCAGCACCTTAACGGACAGGGGAGACACTGAAGCTTTCTTT.

V usage is TRBV24-1 and J usage is TRBJ2-1; 14 nucleotides line up with TRBD2. Per the germline V gene, CDR1 is KGHDR and CDR2 is SFDVKD. Unmatched junction bases numbered 6, after V lost 9 bases and J lost 9 bases. This CDR3 has 14 residues. In nucleotides, the CDR3 is TGTGCCACCGAAGGGACTAGCGGGAGCGCTGAGCAGTTCTTC. It specifies CATEGTSGSAEQFF.

This clonotype was seen only a few times. The V call is TRBV4-2, the J call TRBJ1-6; no firm D call. Germline V CDR1 and CDR2: LGHNA, YNFKEQ. With 5 bases removed from V and 8 bases from J, the gap between germline ends came to 7 bases. This CDR3 region has 12 residues. In nucleotides, the CDR3 is TGTGCCAGCAGCGAAAAGTATTCACCCCTCCACTTT. Translation gives CASSEKYSPLHF.

V usage is TRBV10-3 and J usage is TRBJ2-1; D may be TRBD2 (6 bases). The CDR3 consists of 15 residues. Trimming took off 6 bases at V and 7 bases at J, with 19 bases between the two ends. Germline V gene sequence: CDR1 ENHRY, CDR2 SYGVKD. CDR3 DNA: TGTGCCATCAGGCGGTCTAGCGATCGGGGGAATGAGCAGTTCTTC. Amino acid sequence: CAIRRSSDRGNEQFF.

This clonotype was detected a few times. The V gene is TRBV20-1, the J gene TRBJ2-7; TRBD1 or TRBD2 may be the D gene (5 bases each). V was shortened by 4 bases and J by 6 bases, with 25 bases between the two germline ends. Germline assignment: CDR1 DFQATT and CDR2 SNEGSKA (reference sequence). This CDR3 is 16 amino acids long. The CDR3 DNA reads as TGCAGTGCTACGGGACCCAAGGGTCCCCTGCGTGTCGAGCAGTACTTC. Translating gives CSATGPKGPLRVEQYF.

This clonotype turned up a few times. This chain uses TRBV20-1 with TRBJ2-3; TRBD2 matches 16 bases. V dropped 2 bases and J dropped 6; count of bases not matched to a gene: 5. The CDR3 is 16 amino acids. Germline CDR1 and CDR2: DFQATT and SNEGSKA (reference sequence). The CDR3: CSARSGLAGGWDTQYF. CDR3 nucleotide sequence: TGCAGTGCTAGATCGGGACTAGCGGGAGGGTGGGATACGCAGTATTTT.

This clonotype has a handful of counts. This chain uses TRBV4-3 with TRBJ2-2; no clear D gene. The CDR3 sequence is 15 residues long. Germline V gene data show CDR1 as LGHNA and CDR2 as YSLEER. V was pared by 0 bases and J by 4 bases, with 9 bases between. The CDR3 sequence: CASSQDRRSTGELFF. The CDR3 nucleotides are TGCGCCAGCAGCCAAGACAGGAGAAGCACCGGGGAGCTGTTTTTT.